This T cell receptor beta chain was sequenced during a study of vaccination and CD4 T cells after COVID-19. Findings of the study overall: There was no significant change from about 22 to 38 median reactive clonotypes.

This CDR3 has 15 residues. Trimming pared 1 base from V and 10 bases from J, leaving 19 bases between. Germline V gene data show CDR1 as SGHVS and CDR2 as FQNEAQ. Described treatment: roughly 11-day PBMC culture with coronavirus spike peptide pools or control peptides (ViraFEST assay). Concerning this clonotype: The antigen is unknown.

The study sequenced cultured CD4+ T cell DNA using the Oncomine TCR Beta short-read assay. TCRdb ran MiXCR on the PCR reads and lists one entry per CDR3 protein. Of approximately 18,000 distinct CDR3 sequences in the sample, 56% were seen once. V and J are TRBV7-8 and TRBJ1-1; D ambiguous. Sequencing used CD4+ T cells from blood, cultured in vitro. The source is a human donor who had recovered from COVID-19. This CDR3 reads CASSLVEGSPLGAFF. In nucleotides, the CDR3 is TGTGCCAGCAGCTTAGTAGAGGGTTCGCCTCTCGGAGCTTTCTTT.